This T cell receptor beta chain was identified during a study of shared clonotypes between healthy human individuals. Across the study: Ranging from 18 to 49 in age, donors were two women and three men. Overall study results and limits: Roughly 5% of naive CD4 clonotypes were common to a few donors. Even with large depth, rarefaction showed that sorted-subset sequencing was incomplete.

Naive CD8 populations comprised CD45RO-negative cells positively selected for CCR7, excluding terminally differentiated effector memory CD45RA+ cells. Germline assignment: CDR1 SQVTM and CDR2 ANQGSEA. V shed 4 bases, J shed 0 bases, and the junction held 9 bases outside the gene matches. This CDR3 has 15 amino acids. Data came from immunoSEQ multiplex PCR; TCRdb stores just in-frame clones and leaves some out. This table holds 2 million to 2.5 million clones, 85% to 95% found once. On this clone: What it binds is unknown.

V is TRBV29-1 and J is TRBJ2-7; 7 bases are a match to TRBD1. The clonotype originates from a man aged 18 to 30 in good health. Some clones in this sample may be carry-over from other donors' samples. The sample comprised naive CD8+ T cells from PBMCs. The CDR3 DNA sequence: TGCAGCGTTGTGGATGTCAGGGGGAGCTCCTACGAGCAGTACTTC. Its translation is CSVVDVRGSSYEQYF.